The source of this TCR beta chain is a study of T-cell reconstitution after alpha-beta-depleted transplantation in children. Points from the study as a whole: After one year, T-cell counts and TCRbeta diversity mostly came from new T cells.

The TCRbeta library was prepared with unique molecular identifiers. Using its own MiXCR run on the PCR reads, TCRdb lists one record per CDR3 protein. The table has approximately 430,000 distinct CDR3 sequences, under 20% seen once. As for this clonotype: Antigen specificity is unknown.

The ends lost 1 base at V and 6 bases at J; junction bases unmatched: 15. The CDR3 is made up of 17 amino acids. The germline V gene has CDR1 LGHNA and CDR2 YNFKEQ. The TCR originated in a boy under two years old who had a stem cell transplant for Wiskott-Aldrich syndrome, so the T cells may come from the graft donor. This specimen consisted of PBMCs, mostly from graft donor cells, obtained 360 days after TCRalphabeta/CD19-depleted stem cell transplant. This chain uses TRBV4-2 with TRBJ2-7; 7 positions agree with TRBD2. CDR3 bases: TGTGCCAGCAGCCAAGGGCTGTGGGGACTACCGCAGCCCGAGCAGTACTTC. Translated, it gives CASSQGLWGLPQPEQYF.